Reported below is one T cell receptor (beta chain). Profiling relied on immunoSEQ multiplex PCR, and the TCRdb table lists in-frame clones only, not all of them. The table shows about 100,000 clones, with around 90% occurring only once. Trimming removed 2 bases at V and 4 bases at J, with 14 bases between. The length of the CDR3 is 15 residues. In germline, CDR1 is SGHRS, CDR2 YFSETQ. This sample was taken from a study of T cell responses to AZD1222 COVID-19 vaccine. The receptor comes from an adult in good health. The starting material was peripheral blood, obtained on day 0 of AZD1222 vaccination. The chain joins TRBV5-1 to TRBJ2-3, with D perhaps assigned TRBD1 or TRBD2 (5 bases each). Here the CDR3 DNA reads TGCGCCAGCAGCTTCCGGGACCAAAACGCAGATACGCAGTATTTT. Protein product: CASSFRDQNADTQYF.